Listed below are T cell receptor beta chains from one sample, sequenced in a study of patients and donors after allogeneic stem cell transplantation. TCRdb re-analysed the RT-PCR reads in MiXCR, keeping a single row per CDR3 protein. The table shows roughly 880,000 distinct CDR3 sequences, with approximately 19% occurring only once. Material: blood, either unsorted or a sorted T cell fraction (not recorded which). The receptors shown here come from a human donor who was either an allogeneic HSCT recipient or a stem cell or donor lymphocyte infusion donor (not recorded which). It is not recorded whose cells these are; they may come from a transplant donor. Both conserved end residues are part of each CDR3. A D gene is named only where the DNA matches it firmly. Not every row has a clone size; where given, it reads once, few, many or a size class.

clone_size	j_call	d_call	v_call	cdr3_aa	cdr3_nt
few	TRBJ1-5	TRBD1	TRBV15	CATSSGQGIQPQHF	TGTGCCACCAGCAGTGGACAGGGTATCCAGCCCCAGCATTTT
many	TRBJ2-4	NA	TRBV5-1	CASSLEQTGIQYF	TGCGCCAGCAGCTTGGAACAGACAGGAATTCAGTACTTC
few	TRBJ2-1	TRBD2	TRBV12-3/TRBV12-4	CASSLVGLAGGNPGNEQFF	TGTGCCAGCAGTTTAGTAGGCCTAGCGGGAGGCAACCCGGGGAATGAGCAGTTCTTC
NA	TRBJ1-1	NA	TRBV2	CASRYLEAFF	TGTGCCAGCAGATACCTCGAAGCTTTCTTT
few	TRBJ1-3	NA	TRBV4-3	CASSQDVVGQLTGNTIYF	TGCGCCAGCAGCCAAGATGTCGTAGGGCAGCTAACTGGAAACACCATATATTTT
NA	TRBJ2-5	NA	TRBV5-1	CASSLGGAIGETQYF	TGCGCCAGCAGCTTGGGGGGAGCCATCGGAGAGACCCAGTACTTC
few	TRBJ1-4	NA	TRBV3-1	CASSQSTSEKLFF	TGTGCCAGCAGCCAATCGACTAGCGAAAAACTGTTTTTT
few	TRBJ2-3	NA	TRBV12-3/TRBV12-4	CAVWGRSTDTQYF	TGTGCCGTGTGGGGGCGGAGCACAGATACGCAGTATTTT
few	TRBJ1-4	TRBD1	TRBV4-1	CASSRPIRDRNEKLFF	TGCGCCAGCAGCCGCCCTATCCGGGACAGGAATGAAAAACTGTTTTTT
few	TRBJ1-1	NA	TRBV7-9	CASSLIRQSEAFF	TGTGCCAGCAGCCTAATAAGACAGTCTGAAGCTTTCTTT
NA	TRBJ2-2	NA	TRBV29-1	CSGRGSPGELFF	TGCAGCGGTCGAGGGAGTCCCGGGGAGCTGTTTTTT
few	TRBJ1-1	TRBD1	TRBV24-1	CATSELQGENTEAFF	TGTGCCACCAGTGAACTACAGGGGGAAAACACTGAAGCTTTCTTT
few	TRBJ2-1	NA	TRBV9	CASSVPIGGNEQFF	TGTGCCAGCAGCGTCCCGATCGGGGGAAATGAGCAGTTCTTC
few	TRBJ2-1	NA	TRBV27	CASSLISSYNEQFF	TGTGCCAGCAGTTTGATAAGCTCCTACAATGAGCAGTTCTTC
few	TRBJ2-5	NA	TRBV20-1	CSARDLGGPGETQYF	TGCAGTGCTAGAGATCTGGGGGGGCCGGGAGAGACCCAGTACTTC
NA	TRBJ2-3	TRBD1	TRBV28	CASSFPRDRVLTDTQYF	TGTGCCAGCAGTTTCCCCCGGGACAGGGTTTTGACAGATACGCAGTATTTT
NA	TRBJ1-2	TRBD1	TRBV4-1	CASTGTANYGYTF	TGCGCCAGCACCGGGACAGCTAACTATGGCTACACCTTC